This T cell receptor (beta chain) was sequenced for a study of Ad26.COV2.S vaccination and SARS-CoV-2 variants. Across the study: Donor was in the COV1001 Ad26.COV2.S trial arm. Study-level points and caveats: Responses of spike-specific T cells (both CD8+ and CD4+) reportedly showed substantial breadth after vaccination. The study found similar non-spike TCR breadth in vaccine and placebo recipients.

TCRdb keeps only in-frame clones here, not all; method: immunoSEQ multiplex PCR. The repertoire includes more than 300,000 clones, around 89% of them detected once, and 5% sits in the top ten. Note on this clone: Antigen: not known.

Treatment specified: over 15 received Ad26.COV2.S at low or high dose, single or two shots; about five received placebo; per-sample allocation not given. Samples analyzed were those drawn on day 63 after the first vaccine or placebo injection. As its vector, the vaccine had Ad26, which expressed Wuhan-strain SARS-CoV-2 spike. Per germline, CDR1 SGHAT and CDR2 FQNNGV. Trimming left V 2 bases short and J 1 base short, with 13 bases between. The CDR3 is 16 residues long. The chain is built from TRBV11-2 and TRBJ2-3, with D possibly TRBD1 on 5 matching bases. The sample consisted of peripheral blood, taken in a trial of Ad26.COV2.S vaccine versus placebo. The TCR was taken from a person between 18 and 60 years old who received the Ad26.COV2.S COVID-19 vaccine or a placebo. The CDR3 DNA is TGTGCCAGCAGCTTATTCCCCGACAGCGGCACAGATACGCAGTATTTT. Its translation is CASSLFPDSGTDTQYF.